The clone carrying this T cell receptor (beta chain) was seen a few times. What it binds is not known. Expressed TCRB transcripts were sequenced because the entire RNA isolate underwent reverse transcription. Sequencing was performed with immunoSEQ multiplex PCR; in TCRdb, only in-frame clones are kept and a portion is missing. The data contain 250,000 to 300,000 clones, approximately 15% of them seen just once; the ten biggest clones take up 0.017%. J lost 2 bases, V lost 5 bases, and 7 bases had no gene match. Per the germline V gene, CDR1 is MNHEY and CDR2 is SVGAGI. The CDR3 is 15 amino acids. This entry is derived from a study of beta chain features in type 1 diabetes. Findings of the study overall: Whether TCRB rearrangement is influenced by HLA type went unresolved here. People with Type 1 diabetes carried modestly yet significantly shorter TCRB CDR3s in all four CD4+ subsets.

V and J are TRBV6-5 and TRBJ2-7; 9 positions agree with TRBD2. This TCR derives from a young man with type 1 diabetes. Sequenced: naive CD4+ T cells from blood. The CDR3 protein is CASSRSGSLPYEQYF. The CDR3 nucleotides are TGTGCCAGCAGTCGTAGCGGGAGCCTTCCCTACGAGCAGTACTTC.